The TCR beta chain under discussion was sequenced for a study of PD-L1 blockade in urothelial cancer (dated by TCRdb to about 2017). Context from the whole study: Therapy was started at some point between 2013 and 2015 for all patients, and atezolizumab 1,200 mg was administered intravenously every 3 weeks. Progression-free survival longer than 6 months counted as durable clinical benefit, and TCR features were additionally tested against both progression-free and overall survival. Nine or ten patients reached durable clinical benefit, while some 21 patients did not. About nine tenths of the roughly 29 patients were males with bladder-origin urothelial cancer, and about 65% of the roughly 29 reported a prior smoking history. Blood samples were analyzed at 3 weeks after treatment start (second dose) and at 6 weeks after treatment start. Pretreatment tumor samples, along with matched peripheral blood collected serially before and after atezolizumab treatment, underwent TCR sequencing. Blood samples gave a median of around 140,000 T cells and 83,000 or so unique TCRs, with a median clonality of approximately 0.08. Pretreatment blood TCR-seq was available for around 29 patients, at least one posttreatment blood collection was obtained for around 25 patients, and tumor TCR-seq was available for around 25 patients. Whole exome sequencing and RNA sequencing of pretreatment tumors were performed alongside TCR sequencing in the same patients. An exploratory multi-omic analysis was conducted of the somatic, immune and clinical correlates of response to PD-L1 blockade with atezolizumab in urothelial cancer. Patients had an ECOG performance status of 0 or 1 and had received between 0 and 3 prior chemotherapy regimens. Study-level results and caveats: At 3 weeks after the start of treatment, tumor-associated TCR clones in peripheral blood had expanded more in patients with durable benefit (n ≈ 20, p = 0.022). Improved progression-free and overall survival was associated with having pretreatment peripheral blood TCR clonality below the median. Because of the small sample size (n of about 29) and the many exploratory analyses performed, the results are intended to be regarded as hypothesis-generating.

A note on this clone: Its antigen remains unidentified. Per-nucleotide qualities are absent, and no much larger clonotype sits a single base away.

The CDR3 runs 14 residues from the cysteine to the phenylalanine. Solely the CDR3 DNA is kept, with 42 bases framed from the first base. V is cut by 0 bases and J by 8 bases, and the space between the germline ends is 17 bases. CDR1 is given as GTSNPN and CDR2 as SVGIG, both from the germline V gene (reference sequence). What the time point label conveys for this sample: peripheral blood 6 weeks after treatment start. The cohort comprised more than 25 patients with locally advanced or metastatic urothelial carcinoma treated at Memorial Sloan Kettering on a trial protocol. Peripheral blood mononuclear cells were collected pretreatment and during treatment, with between 1 and 8 total time points per patient. The Qiagen DNeasy Blood extraction kit was used to purify genomic DNA from total PBMCs and tumor samples. PBMCs were collected pretreatment and during treatment, and were isolated and stored as previously described.

To estimate absolute template abundance from read counts, synthetic TCR analog templates were spiked into each PCR. TCRbeta CDR3 regions were amplified from genomic DNA with bias-controlled V and J gene primers using the immunoSEQ assay. Rearranged TCRbeta segments were sequenced at approximately 20X coverage. Processing in the source paper ran as follows. Clustering was used to correct sequencing errors, and CDR3s were annotated against IMGT to assign V, D and J genes. Out-of-frame and stop-codon sequences were excluded, and only productive TCRbeta rearrangements were used in downstream analyses. To compute clonality, Shannon entropy was normalized by the log of the number of unique productive sequences and then subtracted from one. Clones differing between time points or between blood and tumor were identified using Fisher's exact test with Benjamini-Hochberg correction, with an adjusted p below 0.01 applied as the threshold. What TCRdb holds here is the immuneACCESS table cut down to in-frame rearrangements. Part of the clones is not present; checked against another copy, under half of the missing clones reflect an unresolved V gene, and the others are unexplained. V, J and clone size reflect that table, while D and trimming were determined from the DNA. This sample holds nearly 50,000 clones; roughly 80% were observed only once. Clones ranked in the top ten supply approximately 8.2% of the sample.

This receptor was identified in a man between 65 and 80 years old with urothelial cancer. The source material was PBMCs, sampled around atezolizumab (anti-PD-L1) treatment. The chain employs TRBV30 and TRBJ2-7, and possibly TRBD2, on 5 matching bases. DNA sequence: TGTGCCTGGAGTGTCCCGGAGGCGGGTCCCAAGCAGTACTTC. Its protein is CAWSVPEAGPKQYF.